Below are 18 T cell receptor beta chains sequenced from a single sample in a study of T cells expressing NK-cell markers. TCRdb re-called the 5' RACE reads and catalogs CDR3 proteins one per entry, DNA excluded. The table gives 350,000 to 450,000 distinct CDR3 sequences; the top ten clones make up 4% to 6.5% of it. What was sequenced was blood T cells: a sorted CD56 or NKG2C T cell subset, CD4+ or CD8+ T cells, or bulk PBMC T cells (not recorded which). These receptors were taken from a man between 18 and 69 years old in good health.

The V and J genes are TRBV11-1 and TRBJ2-2; TCRdb selects TRBD1, and the lack of DNA leaves this call unchecked. CDR1 SGHAT and CDR2 FQDESV come from the germline V gene (reference sequence). This CDR3 spans 21 amino acids. CDR3 in amino acids: CASSHPTGQGARGRTPGSCFF.

The chain couples TRBV6-6 to TRBJ1-6; the D gene TCRdb calls, TRBD1, cannot be checked with no DNA. Germline values: CDR1 MNHNY, CDR2 SVGAGI (reference sequence). The CDR3 loop spans 13 amino acids. CDR3 residues: CASHRVGNSPLHF.

The chain combines TRBV20-1 with TRBJ2-3; TCRdb's D call, TRBD1, is unchecked because there is no DNA. CDR3 length equals 14 residues. CDR1 DFQATT and CDR2 SNEGSKA come from the germline V gene (reference sequence). Here the CDR3 reads CSAREGRGTDTQYF.

V is TRBV12-5 and J is TRBJ2-2; no DNA is available, so the TRBD1 call from TCRdb remains unchecked. The CDR3 sequence is 13 residues long. The germline V gene encodes CDR1 LGHNT and CDR2 FRNRAP. The CDR3: CASGLGATGELFF.

The V call is TRBV6-5, the J call TRBJ2-7; checking the TCRdb D call of TRBD1 is not possible without DNA. The CDR3 has 16 residues. The V gene's germline CDR1 is MNHEY and CDR2 SVGAGI. The chain's CDR3 is CASSYSKGTLVREQYF.

The gene calls are TRBV5-1 and TRBJ2-7; the TCRdb call, TRBD1, lacks DNA for checking. The germline CDR1 and CDR2 sequences are SGHRS and YFSETQ. The CDR3 consists of 15 residues. CDR3 sequence: CASSPPGTGTGEQYF.

This sequence joins TRBV5-1 and TRBJ1-1; TCRdb's D gene call, TRBD1, goes unchecked for lack of DNA. The CDR3 length is 15 residues. Germline lookup yields CDR1 SGHRS and CDR2 YFSETQ. The CDR3: CASSAGHGMNTEAFF.

The V and J genes are TRBV6-5 and TRBJ1-4; the TCRdb D gene call, TRBD1, has no DNA to confirm it. Germline CDR1 is MNHEY and CDR2 is SVGAGI. There are 15 residues in the CDR3. The CDR3 protein is CASSYGQGKNEKLFF.

The chain joins TRBV24-1 to TRBJ2-7; TCRdb reports TRBD2, a call that lacks DNA to check it against. From germline, CDR1 is KGHDR and CDR2 SFDVKD. The CDR3 covers 16 residues. The CDR3 sequence: CATSDARGTGSDEQYF.

J is TRBJ1-3 and V is TRBV29-1. The germline CDR1 and CDR2 sequences are SQVTM and ANQGSEA. The CDR3 has 15 residues. The CDR3: CSVGYRAKSGNTIYF.

The chain uses TRBV20-1 and TRBJ2-7; absent DNA, TCRdb's TRBD2 call cannot be checked. The CDR3 length is 13 residues. Germline V gene data show CDR1 as DFQATT and CDR2 as SNEGSKA (reference sequence). CDR3 amino acids: CSAIRGPTYEQYF.

CDR3 residues: CASSSLGQGDGIKSHGYTF. The chain is built from TRBV18 and TRBJ1-2; TCRdb picks TRBD1, but there is no DNA to check that call. The CDR3 sequence is 19 residues long. Germline-derived CDR1 and CDR2 are KGHSH and LQKENI.

The V gene is TRBV29-1, the J gene TRBJ2-6. Germline CDR1 is SQVTM and CDR2 is ANQGSEA. CDR3 length: 12 residues. CDR3 amino acids: CSATSGANVLTF. Supplemented by reference TRBV29-1 and TRBJ2-6, the full variable domain reads SAVISQKPSRDICQRGTSLTIQCQVDSQVTMMFWYRQQPGQSLTLIATANQGSEATYESGFVIDKFPISRPNLTFSTLTVSNMSPEDSSIYLCSATSGANVLTFGAGSRLTVL.

This chain joins TRBV7-9 and TRBJ2-7; the D call from TCRdb, TRBD1, cannot be confirmed without DNA. CDR1 and CDR2 from the germline V gene are SEHNR and FQNEAQ (reference sequence). The CDR3 is 14 residues long. The chain's CDR3 is CASTGQGARYEQYF.

This chain uses TRBV7-3 with TRBJ2-1; the D call of TRBD1 rests on TCRdb alone, since no DNA is present to check it. The CDR3 extends over 16 amino acids. Germline-derived CDR1 and CDR2 are SGHTA and FQGTGA. CDR3 region: CASSLGGGVSYNEQFF.

The chain has TRBV30 and TRBJ1-4. The CDR3 is 13 amino acids. Germline V lookup: CDR1 GTSNPN, CDR2 SVGIG (reference sequence). This CDR3 reads CAIWRWANEKLFF.

This rearrangement joins TRBV4-2 to TRBJ2-7; the D call from TCRdb, TRBD1, cannot be confirmed without DNA. The V gene's germline CDR1 is LGHNA and CDR2 YNFKEQ. The CDR3 contains 17 residues. This CDR3 is CASSHPGQGPSSYEQYF.

The chain has TRBV6-1 and TRBJ2-5; there is no DNA to check the TCRdb D call of TRBD2. This CDR3 has 14 amino acids. CDR1 is MNHNS and CDR2 is SASEGT in the germline V gene. The CDR3 reads CASRDALEVETQYF.